Below, 24 T cell receptor beta chains from the same sample are listed, as sequenced in a study of cytomegalovirus exposure and HLA in healthy donors. This PCR relied on a set of 60 Vbeta primers and 13 Jbeta primers. The table came from immunoSEQ multiplex PCR; TCRdb's copy has only in-frame clones and leaves some out. The repertoire consists of tens of thousands of clones, with around nine tenths occurring once and the leading ten covering approximately 2.5%. Source material: PBMCs. The receptors derive from a woman between 18 and 29 years old in good health and CMV-seronegative.

V and J are TRBV2 and TRBJ2-3; the D is unclear. Trimming took 4 bases from V and 9 from J, leaving 17 bases between them. Germline-derived CDR1 and CDR2 are SNHLY and FYNNEI. The CDR3 covers 14 residues. CDR3 amino acids: CASSVGATPPTQYF. The CDR3 DNA reads as TGTGCCAGCAGTGTCGGAGCAACCCCCCCAACGCAGTATTTT. Complete variable domain (other parts from reference TRBV2 and TRBJ2-3): EPEVTQTPSHQVTQMGQEVILRCVPISNHLYFYWYRQILGQKVEFLVSFYNNEISEKSEIFDDQFSVERPDGSNFTLKIRSTKLEDSAMYFCASSVGATPPTQYFGPGTRLTVL.

The chain employs TRBV4-3 and TRBJ2-1; a possible D gene is TRBD2 (6 bases). V shed 4 bases and J shed 2 bases, with 18 bases lying between them. The CDR3 length is 17 residues. Germline V gives CDR1 LGHNA, CDR2 YSLEER. CDR3 region: CASSRLAWRDAYNEQFF. CDR3 coding DNA: TGCGCCAGCAGCCGATTAGCTTGGAGGGACGCCTACAATGAGCAGTTCTTC.

This clone occurred once. The genes are TRBV19 and TRBJ2-7; D not resolved. V lost 2 bases to trimming and J lost 1 base, with 9 bases between them. The CDR3 loop spans 14 amino acids. CDR1 is LNHDA, CDR2 SQIVND, per germline (reference sequence). The CDR3 DNA follows: TGTGCCAGTAGTATAACGCAGCGATCCTACGAGCAGTACTTC. Amino acid sequence: CASSITQRSYEQYF.

This chain joins TRBV5-1 and TRBJ1-2, with D possibly being TRBD1 (6 bases). CDR3 length equals 15 residues. CDR1 and CDR2 (germline): SGHRS, YFSETQ. Trimming left V 0 bases short and J 3 bases short, with 12 bases between. CDR3 protein: CASSLEAGTYYGYTF. The CDR3 nucleotides read TGCGCCAGCAGCTTGGAGGCCGGGACATACTATGGCTACACCTTC.

The chain recombines TRBV5-5 with TRBJ1-5, with D unresolved. Looked up from germline, CDR1 is SGHKS and CDR2 is YYEKEE (reference sequence). V was cut by 0 bases and J by 7 bases, with 14 bases left in between. CDR3 length equals 15 residues. In DNA, the CDR3 is TGTGCCAGCAGCTTGGATCCCGGAGCATGGCAGCCCCAGCATTTT. It encodes CASSLDPGAWQPQHF.

CDR3 region: CASSPDRTTEAFF. The CDR3 coding sequence is TGTGCCAGCTCACCGGACAGAACCACTGAAGCTTTCTTT. The rearrangement links TRBV18 to TRBJ1-1, with a possible D match to TRBD1 (6 bases). Germline CDR1 is KGHSH and CDR2 is LQKENI. Trimming cost V 3 bases and J 4 bases, with 9 bases left between them. The CDR3 contains 13 residues.

The chain uses TRBV29-1 and TRBJ1-4; 8 nucleotides agree with TRBD1. V lost 5 bases and J lost 8; bases outside the gene matches: 10. Germline lookup yields CDR1 SQVTM and CDR2 ANQGSEA. The CDR3 has 14 amino acids. The CDR3 DNA reads TGCAGCGTTCTTGACAGGGGAGATGGAGAAAAACTGTTTTTT. It specifies CSVLDRGDGEKLFF.

The chain couples TRBV5-4 to TRBJ2-7; the match to TRBD2 covers 9 bases. The V gene's germline CDR1 is SGHNT and CDR2 YYREEE (reference sequence). This CDR3 has 15 amino acids. V shed 2 bases, J shed 1 base, and the junction held 4 bases outside the gene matches. The CDR3 loop is CASSFRAGGSYEQYF. CDR3 bases: TGTGCCAGCAGCTTTCGGGCGGGAGGGTCCTACGAGCAGTACTTC.

V gene TRBV5-4 combines with J gene TRBJ2-2; TRBD1 matches 8 bases. There are 18 residues in the CDR3. Trimming took 3 bases from V and 4 from J; bases not matched to a gene: 14. Germline V gene lookup returns CDR1 SGHNT and CDR2 YYREEE (reference sequence). This chain's CDR3 is CASSSQPGGQDSTGELFF. CDR3 nucleotide sequence: TGTGCCAGCAGCTCCCAGCCAGGGGGACAGGACAGCACCGGGGAGCTGTTTTTT. Together with reference TRBV5-4 and TRBJ2-2, the CDR3 gives the full variable domain: ETGVTQSPTHLIKTRGQQVTLRCSSQSGHNTVSWYQQALGQGPQFIFQYYREEENGRGNFPPRFSGLQFPNYSSELNVNALELDDSALYLCASSSQPGGQDSTGELFFGEGSRLTVL.

This clone appeared a single time. The CDR3 here is CASSLSPEGGAEQYF. DNA of the CDR3: TGTGCCAGCAGTTTATCCCCTGAGGGCGGGGCCGAGCAGTACTTC. This chain connects TRBV27 to TRBJ2-7; a weak D match, TRBD2 (6 bases). This CDR3 region has 15 residues. V lost 0 bases and J lost 6, with 15 bases in between. The germline CDR1 and CDR2 sequences are MNHEY and SMNVEV (reference sequence).

The genes are TRBV29-1 and TRBJ2-6; 8 bases are a match to TRBD1. The CDR3 contains 15 residues. The germline CDR1 and CDR2 sequences are SQVTM and ANQGSEA. V lost 3 bases and J lost 4; bases outside the gene matches: 5. CDR3: CSVELRGRGANVLTF. CDR3 nucleotides: TGCAGCGTTGAGCTCAGGGGGCGAGGGGCCAACGTCCTGACTTTC.

To note about this clone: One end of the junction is discordant with germline, which a read error may explain. This chain connects TRBV27 to TRBJ1-2; possibly TRBD1 for D (5 bases). The germline gives CDR1 MNHEY, CDR2 SMNVEV (reference sequence). CDR3 length: 16 amino acids. This CDR3 is CANSLVVSKGYYGYTF. The CDR3 DNA reads TGTGCCAACAGTTTGGTCGTGTCCAAGGGGTACTATGGCTACACCTTC.

Note on this clone: At one end the junction does not follow the germline gene, possibly because of a read error. Distinct nucleotide sequences in the sample also encode this CDR3. The chain links TRBV7-9 to TRBJ2-7, with TRBD1 as a possible D gene (6 bases). CDR3 length: 12 residues. The germline V gene has CDR1 SEHNR and CDR2 FQNEAQ (reference sequence). In nucleotides, the CDR3 is TGTTCCAGCAGCTCGACAGGCTACGAGCAGTACTTC. This gives the protein CSSSSTGYEQYF.

The chain joins TRBV29-1 to TRBJ1-2; TRBD1 matches at 7 bases. The CDR3 loop spans 15 amino acids. V shed 5 bases, J shed 2 bases, and the junction held 11 bases outside the gene matches. Looked up from germline, CDR1 is SQVTM and CDR2 is ANQGSEA. Here the CDR3 reads CSVPGGSTGNYGYTF. The CDR3 DNA is TGCAGCGTTCCCGGTGGGTCGACAGGGAACTATGGCTACACCTTC.

For this clone: At one end the junction does not follow the germline gene, possibly because of a read error. The rearrangement uses TRBV7-9 and TRBJ2-7; 7 positions match TRBD1. CDR3 length equals 14 residues. Per germline, CDR1 SEHNR and CDR2 FQNEAQ (reference sequence). The CDR3 spells CSSSVGGRSYEQYF. The CDR3 nucleotides read TGTTCCAGCAGTGTAGGGGGCCGCTCCTACGAGCAGTACTTC.

The rearrangement uses TRBV6-4 and TRBJ1-1; D call uncertain. V shed 3 bases and J shed 3 bases, with 23 bases lying between them. The CDR3 totals 18 residues. The germline gives CDR1 MRHNA, CDR2 SNTAGT. As DNA, the CDR3 is TGTGCCAGCAGTGAAAGTCGTCCCGCCGGGATAAATGACACTGAAGCTTTCTTT. The encoded protein is CASSESRPAGINDTEAFF.

The V gene is TRBV10-3, the J gene TRBJ2-5; 13 nucleotides match TRBD2. V dropped 7 bases and J dropped 5; count of bases not matched to a gene: 7. This CDR3 has 15 amino acids. CDR1 is ENHRY and CDR2 is SYGVKD in the germline V gene. DNA for the CDR3: TGTGCCATCATGTCCGGACTAGCGGGAGTTGAGACCCAGTACTTC. It specifies CAIMSGLAGVETQYF.

This clone was counted a few times. V is TRBV4-1 and J is TRBJ1-4, with D unclear. This CDR3 is 14 amino acids long. The V end lost 7 bases, the J end lost 3 bases, and 12 bases lay between the germline ends. The germline V gene has CDR1 MGHRA and CDR2 YSYEKL. This chain's CDR3 is CASNFAGPNEKLFF. The CDR3 nucleotides read TGCGCCAGCAATTTTGCCGGTCCTAATGAAAAACTGTTTTTT.

The chain carries TRBV27 and TRBJ2-2, with 14 positions matching TRBD2. This CDR3 is 19 amino acids long. Germline-derived CDR1 and CDR2 are MNHEY and SMNVEV (reference sequence). The V gene end was trimmed by 1 base and the J gene end by 6 bases; junction bases not matched to a gene: 10. The CDR3 DNA reads TGTGCCAGCAGTTTATTTGAGACTAGCGGGAGGGCCGGGGCCGGGGAGCTGTTTTTT. Translation: CASSLFETSGRAGAGELFF.

The chain employs TRBV5-4 and TRBJ2-5; TRBD1 matches 12 bases. This CDR3 comprises 15 residues. Losses at the gene ends were 4 bases for V and 4 bases for J; bases not matched to a gene: 5. The germline gives CDR1 SGHNT, CDR2 YYREEE (reference sequence). Written as DNA, the CDR3 is TGTGCCAGCAGCATAGGGACAGGGGGCCGAGAGACCCAGTACTTC. Protein sequence: CASSIGTGGRETQYF.

The chain uses TRBV30 and TRBJ1-1, with D perhaps TRBD1 (5 bases). This CDR3 region has 12 residues. Germline V CDR1 and CDR2: GTSNPN, SVGIG (reference sequence). Trimming shortened V by 3 bases and J by 1 base, and 6 bases separated the two germline ends. As DNA, the CDR3 is TGTGCCTGGAGCCAGGGGAACACTGAAGCTTTCTTT. It specifies CAWSQGNTEAFF.

The genes are TRBV5-1 and TRBJ2-5; D unresolved. The CDR3 loop spans 12 amino acids. V lost 6 bases to trimming and J lost 5 bases, with 11 bases between them. The germline V gene encodes CDR1 SGHRS and CDR2 YFSETQ. The CDR3 DNA sequence: TGCGCCAGCAAGAAGACAATGGAGACCCAGTACTTC. Protein: CASKKTMETQYF.

The J gene is TRBJ2-7, the V gene TRBV19; 12 bases match TRBD2. The V and J ends lost 5 bases and 2 bases, in that order; junction bases with no gene match: 7. Germline V gene sequence: CDR1 LNHDA, CDR2 SQIVND (reference sequence). The CDR3 length is 16 residues. The CDR3 sequence is CASSSRLAGVTYEQYF. The CDR3 nucleotides read TGTGCCAGTAGTTCCCGACTAGCGGGGGTGACCTACGAGCAGTACTTC.

The chain is built from TRBV14 and TRBJ2-6, with D tentatively TRBD1 (7 bases). Trimming removed 1 base from V and 11 bases from J, with 15 bases in between. There are 15 residues in the CDR3. Germline-derived CDR1 and CDR2 are SGHDN and FVKESK. The CDR3 sequence: CASSQVLGRGDVLTF. DNA of the CDR3: TGTGCCAGCAGCCAAGTTCTGGGCAGGGGGGACGTCCTGACTTTC.